A single sample gave rise to the 23 T cell receptor beta chains below, sequenced in a study of OX40 agonist ivuxolimab in advanced cancers. Method: immunoSEQ multiplex PCR; TCRdb's copy keeps in-frame clones and lacks some. This table has over 65,000 clones, around 84% appearing once. This material consisted of CD4+ or CD8+ T cells sorted from blood, taken in a trial of the OX40 agonist ivuxolimab. The receptor set was obtained from an adult with an advanced solid tumor such as melanoma, head and neck, liver or kidney cancer.

CDR3: CASRGGGRNIQYF. In DNA form, the CDR3 reads TGTGCCAGCCGGGGGGGAGGGCGGAACATTCAGTACTTC. The chain is built from TRBV6-5 and TRBJ2-4, with TRBD2 identical over 8 bases. Germline assignment: CDR1 MNHEY and CDR2 SVGAGI. V was pared by 8 bases and J by 7 bases, with 7 bases of the junction left unmatched. The length of the CDR3 is 13 residues.

V usage is TRBV7-2 and J usage is TRBJ1-1, with a weak D call TRBD1 (5 bases). Germline V lookup: CDR1 SGHTA, CDR2 FQGNSA. V was shortened by 5 bases and J by 4 bases, with 29 bases between the two germline ends. This CDR3 region has 19 residues. CDR3 sequence (DNA): TGTGCCAGCAGCCTCTCACGTGGTGGGCAGGGCGGTACGAGCACTGAAGCTTTCTTT. This encodes CASSLSRGGQGGTSTEAFF.

The V and J genes are TRBV15 and TRBJ1-2; TRBD1 matches 7 bases. The CDR3 loop spans 18 amino acids. J gave up 0 bases and V 8 bases, and 18 bases lay outside the gene matches. Germline CDR1 and CDR2: LNHNV and YYDKDF (reference sequence). The CDR3 DNA follows: TGTGCCACCGGAAACCGGGACAGAAGACAATCTGCTAACTATGGCTACACCTTC. This sequence encodes CATGNRDRRQSANYGYTF.

The chain carries TRBV7-9 and TRBJ1-3, with 9 nucleotides matching TRBD1. CDR3 length equals 15 residues. J was trimmed by 2 bases and V by 3 bases; bases with no gene match: 2. Germline values: CDR1 SEHNR, CDR2 FQNEAQ (reference sequence). CDR3 sequence reads: CASSFGQGTGNTIYF. The DNA of the CDR3 is TGTGCCAGCAGCTTCGGACAGGGGACTGGAAACACCATATATTTT.

This clone was detected once. The V gene is TRBV6-1, the J gene TRBJ2-2; 9 bases agree with TRBD2. Germline CDR1 MNHNS, CDR2 SASEGT. The CDR3 totals 18 residues. V shed 0 bases, J shed 4 bases, and the junction held 9 bases outside the gene matches. For the CDR3, the DNA is TGTGCCAGCAGTGAAGCGCTTCATGTAGCGGGAGCCACCGGGGAGCTGTTTTTT. Translation: CASSEALHVAGATGELFF.

J is TRBJ1-4 and V is TRBV2; D unresolved. Trimming cost V 7 bases and J 6 bases, with 18 bases left between them. The CDR3 extends over 15 amino acids. Germline V CDR1 and CDR2: SNHLY, FYNNEI. This chain's CDR3 is CASKLLQRGHEKLFF. The CDR3 nucleotides read TGTGCCAGCAAGCTCCTTCAGAGAGGCCATGAAAAACTGTTTTTT.

The gene calls are TRBV7-9 and TRBJ1-1; D is possibly TRBD1 (5 bases). Trimming removed 6 bases from V and 4 bases from J, with 15 bases in between. The CDR3 contains 14 residues. Germline lookup yields CDR1 SEHNR and CDR2 FQNEAQ (reference sequence). CDR3 loop: CASRSLQGLTEAFF. The DNA of the CDR3 is TGTGCCAGCAGATCCCTCCAGGGTCTCACTGAAGCTTTCTTT.

The genes are TRBV5-1 and TRBJ1-3, with TRBD1 as a possible D gene (6 bases). Germline CDR1 is SGHRS and CDR2 is YFSETQ. The CDR3 contains 12 residues. The V gene lost 4 bases and the J gene lost 4 bases, with 6 bases spanning the gap. The CDR3 sequence is CASSGQGNTIYF. The CDR3 nucleotides are TGCGCCAGCAGCGGACAGGGAAACACCATATATTTT.

The V and J genes are TRBV27 and TRBJ2-7, with 10 nucleotides matching TRBD2. CDR3 length: 14 amino acids. Trimming removed 6 bases from V and 3 bases from J; junction bases left unmatched: 5. Germline lookup yields CDR1 MNHEY and CDR2 SMNVEV (reference sequence). The CDR3 DNA follows: TGTGCCAGCAGCAAGCGGGAGGGTTTCTACGAGCAGTACTTC. Encoded protein: CASSKREGFYEQYF.

This clone was seen a single time. The CDR3 sequence: CASSFRGTGYTF. The CDR3 DNA sequence: TGTGCCAGCAGCTTCAGGGGGACTGGCTACACCTTC. This chain joins TRBV7-8 and TRBJ1-2, with 7 nucleotides matching TRBD1. J was trimmed by 7 bases and V by 3 bases; bases with no gene match: 2. Looked up from germline, CDR1 is SGHVS and CDR2 is FQNEAQ. The CDR3 is 12 residues long.

The chain employs TRBV27 and TRBJ2-5; tentatively, D is TRBD2 (5 bases). The CDR3 length is 14 residues. Trimming took 6 bases from V and 5 from J, leaving 16 bases between them. CDR1 and CDR2 (germline): MNHEY, SMNVEV (reference sequence). The CDR3 DNA sequence: TGTGCCAGCAGCCAGGACTGGGTCTCGGAGACCCAGTACTTC. Translation: CASSQDWVSETQYF.

This rearrangement joins TRBV27 to TRBJ2-7, with D tentatively TRBD1 (6 bases). CDR1 is MNHEY and CDR2 is SMNVEV in the germline V gene (reference sequence). V lost 5 bases and J 1 base, leaving 21 bases between the germline ends. There are 17 residues in the CDR3. CDR3 DNA: TGTGCCAGCAGTCCTGGACTTGGGGGCGGAGGATCCTACGAGCAGTACTTC. It specifies CASSPGLGGGGSYEQYF.

This clone turned up a few times. The V and J genes are TRBV12-5 and TRBJ1-5, with D uncertain. Trimming left V 2 bases short and J 4 bases short, with 9 bases between. CDR3 length: 14 residues. Germline CDR1 is LGHNT and CDR2 is FRNRAP. The CDR3 loop is CASGLSGVNQPQHF. CDR3 coding DNA: TGTGCTAGTGGTTTGAGCGGGGTAAATCAGCCCCAGCATTTT.

The chain uses TRBV15 and TRBJ2-3; no definite D call. Between the trimmed V and J ends, which lost 0 bases and 5 bases, there was a span of 15 bases. The CDR3 spans 16 residues. CDR1 and CDR2 (germline): LNHNV, YYDKDF (reference sequence). The CDR3 reads CATSRESWNRQDTQYF. The CDR3 coding sequence is TGTGCCACCAGCAGAGAATCGTGGAACCGCCAAGATACGCAGTATTTT.

V is TRBV10-2 and J is TRBJ2-1, with 7 bases fitting TRBD2. The CDR3 has 13 residues. Losses at the gene ends were 6 bases for V and 16 bases for J; bases not matched to a gene: 15. Germline V gene lookup returns CDR1 WSHSY and CDR2 SAAADI. Here the CDR3 reads CASRREGGTLPFF. DNA of the CDR3: TGCGCCAGCAGGAGGGAGGGAGGGACCCTACCTTTCTTC.

This chain links TRBV7-8 with TRBJ2-3; TRBD2 matches 8 bases. Germline V gene data show CDR1 as SGHVS and CDR2 as FQNEAQ. The CDR3 is 16 amino acids. V shed 1 base, J shed 2 bases, and the junction held 5 bases outside the gene matches. The CDR3 spells CASSLGVAGNTDTQYF. The CDR3 coding sequence is TGTGCCAGCAGCTTAGGGGTAGCGGGGAACACAGATACGCAGTATTTT. Complete variable domain (other parts from reference TRBV7-8 and TRBJ2-3): GAGVSQSPRYKVAKRGQDVALRCDPISGHVSLFWYQQALGQGPEFLTYFQNEAQLDKSGLPSDRFFAERPEGSVSTLKIQRTQQEDSAVYLCASSLGVAGNTDTQYFGPGTRLTVL.

This clone appeared once. This chain connects TRBV9 to TRBJ1-1; 10 nucleotides agree with TRBD1. The CDR3 is 15 amino acids. Germline V gene data show CDR1 as SGDLS and CDR2 as YYNGEE. The V gene end was trimmed by 3 bases and the J gene end by 1 base; junction bases not matched to a gene: 3. The CDR3 loop reads CASSETGGSNTEAFF. CDR3 in DNA: TGTGCCAGCAGCGAGACAGGGGGCTCGAACACTGAAGCTTTCTTT.

The chain has TRBV28 and TRBJ1-1; 8 bases are a match to TRBD1. This CDR3 spans 16 amino acids. In germline, CDR1 is MDHEN, CDR2 SYDVKM. V lost 3 bases, J lost 11 bases, and 17 bases stayed unmatched. The CDR3 nucleotides read TGTGCCAGCAGTTTGGCGCAGGGGGCGGGTTTAGAGGACGCTTTCTTT. Its protein is CASSLAQGAGLEDAFF.

The V and J genes are TRBV11-2 and TRBJ1-4, with TRBD1 identical over 7 bases. The CDR3 is made up of 15 amino acids. The J segment lost 5 bases and the V segment lost 5 bases, leaving 8 bases of the junction unmatched. Looked up from germline, CDR1 is SGHAT and CDR2 is FQNNGV. The CDR3 nucleotides read TGTGCCAGCAGCCCAGCAGGGACAGTAAATGAAAAACTGTTTTTT. Protein sequence: CASSPAGTVNEKLFF. Complete variable domain (other parts from reference TRBV11-2 and TRBJ1-4): EAGVAQSPRYKIIEKRQSVAFWCNPISGHATLYWYQQILGQGPKLLIQFQNNGVVDDSQLPKDRFSAERLKGVDSTLKIQPAKLEDSAVYLCASSPAGTVNEKLFFGSGTQLSVL.

A few counts support this clone. The J gene is TRBJ1-3, the V gene TRBV19; 10 bases are a match to TRBD1. In germline, CDR1 is LNHDA, CDR2 SQIVND (reference sequence). With V trimmed by 5 bases and J by 0 bases, 13 bases remained unmatched. CDR3 length: 19 amino acids. The CDR3 reads CASSAGQGGRPLSGNTIYF. The CDR3 nucleotides read TGTGCCAGTAGTGCCGGACAGGGGGGAAGACCCCTCTCTGGAAACACCATATATTTT.

The chain has TRBV6-6 and TRBJ2-7, with D possibly matching TRBD2 (6 bases). Trimming cost V 2 bases and J 7 bases, with 6 bases left between them. The CDR3 consists of 11 residues. Germline CDR1 MNHNY, CDR2 SVGAGI (reference sequence). The CDR3 loop reads CASSYGREQYF. DNA of the CDR3: TGTGCCAGCAGTTACGGGAGGGAGCAGTACTTC.

Comments on this clone: This sample includes further DNA sequences coding for the same CDR3. The chain employs TRBV14 and TRBJ2-5; unclear D gene. Trimming removed 1 base at V and 3 bases at J, with 6 bases between. The CDR3 is 13 residues long. In germline, CDR1 is SGHDN, CDR2 FVKESK. CDR3 coding DNA: TGTGCCAGCAGCCAAGCTCCAAAAGAGACCCAGTACTTC. It codes for CASSQAPKETQYF.

V usage is TRBV4-3 and J usage is TRBJ2-2, with unresolved D. The CDR3 covers 17 residues. Trimming cost V 0 bases and J 1 base, with 12 bases left between them. Per the germline V gene, CDR1 is LGHNA and CDR2 is YSLEER. The chain's CDR3 is CASSQDGAWGNTGELFF. The CDR3, as DNA: TGCGCCAGCAGCCAAGATGGAGCCTGGGGGAACACCGGGGAGCTGTTTTTT.